This record looks at one T cell receptor (beta chain) sequence and its context. The antigen is undetermined. In germline, CDR1 is SEHNR, CDR2 FQNEAQ (reference sequence). The CDR3 extends over 15 amino acids. V shed 2 bases and J shed 6 bases, with 11 bases lying between them. Unique molecular identifiers were attached to individual cDNA molecules. MiXCR, applied by TCRdb to the 5' RACE reads, yields one record per CDR3 protein. The data contain around 100,000 distinct CDR3 sequences, around 13% of them singletons. The source of the sample is a study of early T cells in non-severe SARS-CoV-2 infection. Overall study: With bulk RNA from unsorted whole blood as input, sequencing yielded unpaired chains.

Points from the study as a whole: VDJdb matching, biased toward anti-spike CD8 responses, missed private and CD4 specificities.

The chain has TRBV7-9 and TRBJ1-6; D unclear. The source is an adult who was a healthcare worker with PCR-confirmed SARS-CoV-2 infection or an uninfected control (not recorded which). The sequenced sample was whole blood. This chain's CDR3 is CASSLSGFGNSPLHF. The DNA for the CDR3 is TGTGCCAGCAGCTTATCCGGTTTTGGTAATTCACCCCTCCACTTT.